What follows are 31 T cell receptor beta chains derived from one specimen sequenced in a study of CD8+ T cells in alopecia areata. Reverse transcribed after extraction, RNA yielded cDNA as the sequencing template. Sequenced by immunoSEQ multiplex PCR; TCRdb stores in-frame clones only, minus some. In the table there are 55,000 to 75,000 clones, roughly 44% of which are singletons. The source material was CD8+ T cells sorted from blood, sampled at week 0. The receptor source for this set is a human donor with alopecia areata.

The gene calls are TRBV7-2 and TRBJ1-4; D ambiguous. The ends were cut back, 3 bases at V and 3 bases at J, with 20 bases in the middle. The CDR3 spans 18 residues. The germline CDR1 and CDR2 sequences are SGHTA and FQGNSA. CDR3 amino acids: CASSLGLGPRQPNEKLFF. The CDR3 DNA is TGTGCCAGCAGCTTGGGTCTCGGTCCCCGGCAGCCTAATGAAAAACTGTTTTTT.

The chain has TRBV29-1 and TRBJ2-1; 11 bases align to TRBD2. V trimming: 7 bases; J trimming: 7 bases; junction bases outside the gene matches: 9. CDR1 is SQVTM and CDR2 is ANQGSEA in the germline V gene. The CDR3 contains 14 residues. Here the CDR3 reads CSAGAGLAVNEQFF. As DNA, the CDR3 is TGCAGCGCAGGGGCGGGACTAGCGGTTAATGAGCAGTTCTTC.

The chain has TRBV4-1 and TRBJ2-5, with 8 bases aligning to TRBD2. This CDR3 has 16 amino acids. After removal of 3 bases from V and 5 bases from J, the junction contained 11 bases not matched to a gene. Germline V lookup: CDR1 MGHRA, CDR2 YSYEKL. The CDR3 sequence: CASSQNIAGKGETQYF. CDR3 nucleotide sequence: TGCGCCAGCAGCCAGAATATAGCGGGAAAGGGGGAGACCCAGTACTTC.

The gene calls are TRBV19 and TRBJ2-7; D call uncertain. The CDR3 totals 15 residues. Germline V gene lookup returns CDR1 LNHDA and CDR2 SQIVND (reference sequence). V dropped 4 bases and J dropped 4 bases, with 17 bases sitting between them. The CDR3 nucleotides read TGTGCCAGTAGTACGGAGAGGAGCCCGGTATACGAGCAGTACTTC. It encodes CASSTERSPVYEQYF.

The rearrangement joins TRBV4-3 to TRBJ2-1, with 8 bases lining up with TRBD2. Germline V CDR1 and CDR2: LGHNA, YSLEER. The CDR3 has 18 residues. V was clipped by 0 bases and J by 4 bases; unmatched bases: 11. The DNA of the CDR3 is TGCGCCAGCAGCCAAGAAGCCGAACTAGCGGCTTTATACAATGAGCAGTTCTTC. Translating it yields CASSQEAELAALYNEQFF.

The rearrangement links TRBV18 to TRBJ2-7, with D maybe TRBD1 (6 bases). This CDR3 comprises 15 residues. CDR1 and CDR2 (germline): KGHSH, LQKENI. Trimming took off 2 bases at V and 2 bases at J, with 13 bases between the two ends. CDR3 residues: CASSPYGDTTYEQYF. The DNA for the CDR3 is TGTGCCAGCTCACCATACGGGGACACTACCTACGAGCAGTACTTC. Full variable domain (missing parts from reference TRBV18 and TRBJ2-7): NAGVMQNPRHLVRRRGQEARLRCSPMKGHSHVYWYRQLPEEGLKFMVYLQKENIIDESGMPKERFSAEFPKEGPSILRIQQVVRGDSAAYFCASSPYGDTTYEQYFGPGTRLTVT.

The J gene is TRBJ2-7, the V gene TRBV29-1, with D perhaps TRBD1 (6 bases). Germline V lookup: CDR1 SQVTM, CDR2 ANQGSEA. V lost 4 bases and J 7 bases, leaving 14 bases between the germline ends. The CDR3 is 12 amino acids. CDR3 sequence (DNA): TGCAGCGTTGTGACAGGTCGGGCGGAGCAGTACTTC. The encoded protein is CSVVTGRAEQYF.

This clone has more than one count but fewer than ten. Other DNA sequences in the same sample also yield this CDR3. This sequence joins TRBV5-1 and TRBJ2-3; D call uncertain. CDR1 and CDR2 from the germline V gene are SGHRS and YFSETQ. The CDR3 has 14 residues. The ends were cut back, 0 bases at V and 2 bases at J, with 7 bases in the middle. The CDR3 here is CASSLESPTDTQYF. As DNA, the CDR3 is TGCGCCAGCAGCTTGGAAAGCCCCACAGATACGCAGTATTTT.

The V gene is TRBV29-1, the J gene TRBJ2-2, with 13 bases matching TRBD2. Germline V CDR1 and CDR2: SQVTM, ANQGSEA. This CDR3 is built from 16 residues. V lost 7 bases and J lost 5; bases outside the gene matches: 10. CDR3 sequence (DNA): TGCAGCGCCCAACTAGCGGGAGGGCCCAGAACCGGGGAGCTGTTTTTT. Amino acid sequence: CSAQLAGGPRTGELFF.

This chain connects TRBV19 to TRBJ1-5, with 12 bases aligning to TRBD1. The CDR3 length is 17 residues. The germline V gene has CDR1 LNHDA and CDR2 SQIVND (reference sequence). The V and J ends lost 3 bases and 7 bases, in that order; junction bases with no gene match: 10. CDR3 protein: CASSILPGQGASQPQHF. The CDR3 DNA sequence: TGTGCCAGTAGTATCCTCCCGGGACAGGGGGCTTCCCAGCCCCAGCATTTT. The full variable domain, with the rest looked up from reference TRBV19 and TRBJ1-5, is DGGITQSPKYLFRKEGQNVTLSCEQNLNHDAMYWYRQDPGQGLRLIYYSQIVNDFQKGDIAEGYSVSREKKESFPLTVTSAQKNPTAFYLCASSILPGQGASQPQHFGDGTRLSIL.

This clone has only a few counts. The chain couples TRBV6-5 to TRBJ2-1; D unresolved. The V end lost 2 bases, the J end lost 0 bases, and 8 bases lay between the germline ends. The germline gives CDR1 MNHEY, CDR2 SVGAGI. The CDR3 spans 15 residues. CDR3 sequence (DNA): TGTGCCAGCAGTTACGACTCAAGCTCCTACAATGAGCAGTTCTTC. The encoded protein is CASSYDSSSYNEQFF.

The CDR3 region has the DNA TGCAGCGTTGTCCTGGTCGAAGCTTTCTTT. It translates to CSVVLVEAFF. The chain recombines TRBV29-1 with TRBJ1-1; no clear D. From germline, CDR1 is SQVTM and CDR2 ANQGSEA. V was pared by 4 bases and J by 8 bases, with 8 bases between. The CDR3 covers 10 residues.

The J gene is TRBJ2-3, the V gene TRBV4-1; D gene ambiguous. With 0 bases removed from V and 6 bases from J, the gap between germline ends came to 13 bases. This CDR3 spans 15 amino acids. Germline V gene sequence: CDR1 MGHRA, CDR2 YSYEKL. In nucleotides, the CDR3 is TGCGCCAGCAGCCAAGAGCAAAGGGATGGCGATACGCAGTATTTT. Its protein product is CASSQEQRDGDTQYF.

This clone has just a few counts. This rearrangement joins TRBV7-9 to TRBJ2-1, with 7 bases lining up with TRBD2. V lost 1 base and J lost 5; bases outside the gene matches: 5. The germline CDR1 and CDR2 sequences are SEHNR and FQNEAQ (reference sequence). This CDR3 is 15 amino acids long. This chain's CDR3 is CASSLVSSGHNEQFF. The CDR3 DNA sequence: TGTGCCAGCAGCTTAGTTTCTAGCGGTCACAATGAGCAGTTCTTC.

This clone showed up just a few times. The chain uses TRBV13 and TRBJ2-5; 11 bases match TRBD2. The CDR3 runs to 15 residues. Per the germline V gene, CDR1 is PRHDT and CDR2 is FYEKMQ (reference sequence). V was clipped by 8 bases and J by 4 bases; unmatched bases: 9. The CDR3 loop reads CASCATSGRGETQYF. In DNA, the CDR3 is TGTGCCAGCTGTGCAACTAGCGGGAGAGGAGAGACCCAGTACTTC.

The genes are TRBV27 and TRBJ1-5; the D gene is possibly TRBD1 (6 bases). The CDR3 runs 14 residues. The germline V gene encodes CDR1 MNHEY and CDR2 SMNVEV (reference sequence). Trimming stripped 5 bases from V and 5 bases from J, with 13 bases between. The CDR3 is CASSQRGYDQPQHF. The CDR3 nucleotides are TGTGCCAGCAGTCAAAGGGGGTATGATCAGCCCCAGCATTTT.

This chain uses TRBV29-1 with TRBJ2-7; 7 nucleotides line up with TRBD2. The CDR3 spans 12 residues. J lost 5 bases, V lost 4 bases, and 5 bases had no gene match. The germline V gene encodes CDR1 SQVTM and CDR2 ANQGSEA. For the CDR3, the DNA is TGCAGCGTTGTTCTCGGGGGGAACGAGCAGTACTTC. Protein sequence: CSVVLGGNEQYF.

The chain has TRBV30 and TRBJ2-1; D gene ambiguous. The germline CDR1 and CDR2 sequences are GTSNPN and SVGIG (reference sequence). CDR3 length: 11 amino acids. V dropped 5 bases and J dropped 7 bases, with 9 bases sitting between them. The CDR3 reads CAWLVGNEQFF. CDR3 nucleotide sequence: TGTGCCTGGCTGGTGGGAAATGAGCAGTTCTTC.

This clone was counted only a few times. The chain's CDR3 is CASSRGTAATQYF. The CDR3 nucleotides read TGTGCCAGCAGTCGGGGGACAGCCGCGACCCAGTACTTC. The chain is built from TRBV28 and TRBJ2-5, with D possibly TRBD1 on 7 matching bases. The V and J ends lost 5 bases and 7 bases respectively, with 14 bases between them. This CDR3 region has 13 residues. Germline-derived CDR1 and CDR2 are MDHEN and SYDVKM.

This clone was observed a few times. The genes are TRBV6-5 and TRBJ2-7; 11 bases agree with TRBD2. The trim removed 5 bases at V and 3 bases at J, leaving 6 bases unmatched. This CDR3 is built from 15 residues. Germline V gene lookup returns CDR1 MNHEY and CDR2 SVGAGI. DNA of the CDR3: TGTGCCAGCAGTCCTTTTAGCGGGAGGGTCTACGAGCAGTACTTC. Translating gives CASSPFSGRVYEQYF.

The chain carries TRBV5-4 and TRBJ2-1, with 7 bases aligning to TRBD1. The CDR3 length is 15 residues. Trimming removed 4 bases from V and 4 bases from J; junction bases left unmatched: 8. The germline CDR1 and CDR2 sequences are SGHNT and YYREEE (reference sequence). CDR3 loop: CASSHPETGYNEQFF. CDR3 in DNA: TGTGCCAGCAGCCACCCAGAGACAGGGTACAATGAGCAGTTCTTC.

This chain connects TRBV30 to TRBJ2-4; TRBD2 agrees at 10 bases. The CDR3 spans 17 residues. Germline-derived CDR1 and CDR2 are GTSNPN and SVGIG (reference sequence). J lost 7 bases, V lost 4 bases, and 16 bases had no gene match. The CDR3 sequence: CAWTPPSGRARGNIQYF. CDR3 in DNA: TGTGCCTGGACCCCCCCAAGCGGGAGGGCGAGGGGGAACATTCAGTACTTC.

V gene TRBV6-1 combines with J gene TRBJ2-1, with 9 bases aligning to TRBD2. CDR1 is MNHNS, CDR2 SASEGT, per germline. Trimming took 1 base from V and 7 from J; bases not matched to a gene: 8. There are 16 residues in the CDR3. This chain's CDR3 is CASSEVGAGGRNEQFF. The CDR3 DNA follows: TGTGCCAGCAGTGAAGTCGGGGCGGGAGGGCGGAATGAGCAGTTCTTC.

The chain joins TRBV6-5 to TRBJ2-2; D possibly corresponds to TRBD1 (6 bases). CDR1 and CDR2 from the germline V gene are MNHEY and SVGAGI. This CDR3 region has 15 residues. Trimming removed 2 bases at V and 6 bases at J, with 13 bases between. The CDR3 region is CASSYGQGRAGELFF. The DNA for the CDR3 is TGTGCCAGCAGTTACGGCCAGGGGAGAGCCGGGGAGCTGTTTTTT.

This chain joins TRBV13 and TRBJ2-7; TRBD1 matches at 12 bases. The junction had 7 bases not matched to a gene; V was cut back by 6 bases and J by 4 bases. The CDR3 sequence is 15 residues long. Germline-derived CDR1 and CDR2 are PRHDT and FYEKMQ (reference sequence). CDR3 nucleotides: TGTGCCAGCAGTCCCCGGGACAGGGGGCCTTACGAGCAGTACTTC. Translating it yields CASSPRDRGPYEQYF.

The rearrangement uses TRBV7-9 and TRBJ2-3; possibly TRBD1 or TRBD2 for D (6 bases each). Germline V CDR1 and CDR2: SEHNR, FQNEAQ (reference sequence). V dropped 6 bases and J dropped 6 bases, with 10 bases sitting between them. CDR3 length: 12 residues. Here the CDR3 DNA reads TGTGCCAGCAGACGAGGGGGGGATACGCAGTATTTT. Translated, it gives CASRRGGDTQYF.

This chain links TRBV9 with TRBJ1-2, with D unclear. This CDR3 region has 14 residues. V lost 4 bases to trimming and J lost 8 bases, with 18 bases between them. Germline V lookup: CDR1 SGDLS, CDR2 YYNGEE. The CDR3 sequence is CASSPGYGHEGYTF. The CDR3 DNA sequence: TGTGCCAGCAGCCCAGGTTATGGCCACGAGGGCTACACCTTC.

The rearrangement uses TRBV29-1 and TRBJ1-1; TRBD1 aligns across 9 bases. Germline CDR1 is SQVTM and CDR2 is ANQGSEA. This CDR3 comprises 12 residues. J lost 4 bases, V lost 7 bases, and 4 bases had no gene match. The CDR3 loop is CSAATGGTEAFF. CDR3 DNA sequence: TGCAGCGCCGCGACAGGGGGCACTGAAGCTTTCTTT.

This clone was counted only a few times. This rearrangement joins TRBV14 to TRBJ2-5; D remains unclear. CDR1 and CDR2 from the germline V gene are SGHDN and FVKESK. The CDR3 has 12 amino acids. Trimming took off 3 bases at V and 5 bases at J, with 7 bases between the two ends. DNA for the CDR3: TGTGCCAGCAGCCATCCTGGGGAGACCCAGTACTTC. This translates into CASSHPGETQYF.

The CDR3 DNA is TGTGCCAGCGAGTCCCTTGGCTACACCTTC. Protein product: CASESLGYTF. The chain carries TRBV2 and TRBJ1-2, with D uncertain. This CDR3 has 10 residues. Germline V gives CDR1 SNHLY, CDR2 FYNNEI. V lost 8 bases and J 7 bases, leaving 8 bases between the germline ends.

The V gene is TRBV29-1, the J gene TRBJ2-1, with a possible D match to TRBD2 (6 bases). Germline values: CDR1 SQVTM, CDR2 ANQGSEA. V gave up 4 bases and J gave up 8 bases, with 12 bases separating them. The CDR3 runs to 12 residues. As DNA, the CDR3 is TGCAGCGTTGCGGGGGAAAGACATGAGCAGTTCTTC. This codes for CSVAGERHEQFF.